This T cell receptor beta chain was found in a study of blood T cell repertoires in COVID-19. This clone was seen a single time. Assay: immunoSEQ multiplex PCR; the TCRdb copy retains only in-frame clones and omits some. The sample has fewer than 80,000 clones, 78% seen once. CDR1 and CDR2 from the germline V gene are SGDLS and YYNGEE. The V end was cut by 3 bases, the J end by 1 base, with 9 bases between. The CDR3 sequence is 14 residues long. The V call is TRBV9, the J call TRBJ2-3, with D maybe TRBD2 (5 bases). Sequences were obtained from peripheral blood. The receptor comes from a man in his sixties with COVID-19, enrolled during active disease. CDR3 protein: CASSGYGGTDTQYF. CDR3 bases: TGTGCCAGCAGCGGGTACGGGGGCACAGATACGCAGTATTTT.